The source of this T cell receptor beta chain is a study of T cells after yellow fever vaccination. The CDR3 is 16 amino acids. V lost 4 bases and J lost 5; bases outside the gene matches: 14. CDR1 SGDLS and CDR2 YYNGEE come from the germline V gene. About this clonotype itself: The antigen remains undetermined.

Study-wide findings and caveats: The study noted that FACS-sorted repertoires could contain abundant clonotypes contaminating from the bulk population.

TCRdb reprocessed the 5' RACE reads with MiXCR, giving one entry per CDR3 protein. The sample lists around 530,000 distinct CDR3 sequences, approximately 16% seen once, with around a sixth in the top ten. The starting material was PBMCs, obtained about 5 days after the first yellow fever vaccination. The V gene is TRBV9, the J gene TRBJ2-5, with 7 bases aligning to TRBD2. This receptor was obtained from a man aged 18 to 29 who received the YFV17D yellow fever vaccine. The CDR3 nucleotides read TGTGCCAGCAGCCGGTCAGAGGTCTGGCGGGAGGAGACCCAGTACTTC. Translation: CASSRSEVWREETQYF.